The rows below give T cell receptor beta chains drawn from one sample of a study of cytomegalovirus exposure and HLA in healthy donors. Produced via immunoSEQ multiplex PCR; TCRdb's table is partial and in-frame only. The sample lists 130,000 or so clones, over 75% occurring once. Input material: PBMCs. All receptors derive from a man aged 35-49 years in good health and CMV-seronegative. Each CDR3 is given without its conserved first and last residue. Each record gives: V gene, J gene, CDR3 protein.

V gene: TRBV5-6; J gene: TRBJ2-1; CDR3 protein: ASSGGGLADYNEQF
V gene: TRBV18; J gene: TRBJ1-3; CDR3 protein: ASSPPTGHSGNTIY
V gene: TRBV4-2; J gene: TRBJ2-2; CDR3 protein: ASSQDESQREEHGELF
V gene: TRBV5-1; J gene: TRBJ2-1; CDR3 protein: ASSLAGGGYNEQF
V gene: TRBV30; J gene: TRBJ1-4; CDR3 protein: AWSAPGGANEKLF
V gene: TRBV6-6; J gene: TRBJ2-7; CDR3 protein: ASSYDRESYEQY
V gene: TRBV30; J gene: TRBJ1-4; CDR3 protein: AWSVGVTGGTNEKLF
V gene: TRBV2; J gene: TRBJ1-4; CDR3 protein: ASTVAAEKLF
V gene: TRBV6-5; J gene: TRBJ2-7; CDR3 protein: ASSYSPGQGLYEQY
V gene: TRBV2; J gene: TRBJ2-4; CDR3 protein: ASRGDFGAKNIQY
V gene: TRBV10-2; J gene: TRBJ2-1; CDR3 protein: ASSERPGTGGTPYNEQF
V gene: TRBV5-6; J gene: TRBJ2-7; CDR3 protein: ASSLGTGFPYEQY
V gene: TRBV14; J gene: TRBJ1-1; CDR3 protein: ASSPAGGWTEAF
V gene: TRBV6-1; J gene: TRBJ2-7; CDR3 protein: ASSEELQWYEQY
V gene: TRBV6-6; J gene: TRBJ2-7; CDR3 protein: ASSYSPGGPYEQY
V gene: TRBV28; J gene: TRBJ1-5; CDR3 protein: ASSLGGGHQPQH
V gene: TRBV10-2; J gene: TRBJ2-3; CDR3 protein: ASSELAGGGDTQY
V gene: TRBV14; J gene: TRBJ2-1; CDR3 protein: ASSPWTGGEVDEQF
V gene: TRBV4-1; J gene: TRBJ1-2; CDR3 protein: ASSQDSTVNYGYT
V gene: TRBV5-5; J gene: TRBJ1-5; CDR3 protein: ASSLTDRFSNQPQH